Presented here are 27 T cell receptor beta chains from one specimen sequenced in a study of blood T cell repertoires in COVID-19. Repertoires were generated with immunoSEQ multiplex PCR, while TCRdb's copy carries only in-frame clones and drops some. The table has approximately 330,000 clones, around 91% seen once. The sample taken for sequencing was peripheral blood. Receptors were obtained from a woman aged 40 to 50 with COVID-19, enrolled during active disease.

The chain has TRBV18 and TRBJ2-5, with D unclear. The germline V and J ends were trimmed by 3 bases and 2 bases, with 13 bases remaining between them. This CDR3 region has 15 residues. The germline CDR1 and CDR2 sequences are KGHSH and LQKENI. In DNA form, the CDR3 reads TGTGCCAGCTCACCCACTCCGCCCCCACAAGAGACCCAGTACTTC. This codes for CASSPTPPPQETQYF.

The rearrangement uses TRBV7-2 and TRBJ2-5, with D maybe TRBD2 (5 bases). The CDR3 extends over 13 amino acids. The germline V gene has CDR1 SGHTA and CDR2 FQGNSA. V was pared by 5 bases and J by 2 bases, with 9 bases between. The CDR3 nucleotides read TGTGCCAGCAGCCCAAGGAGGCAAGAGACCCAGTACTTC. Its translation is CASSPRRQETQYF.

This chain links TRBV5-1 with TRBJ1-1; TRBD1 aligns across 12 bases. The trim removed 4 bases at V and 5 bases at J, leaving 9 bases unmatched. Germline V CDR1 and CDR2: SGHRS, YFSETQ. This CDR3 spans 16 amino acids. CDR3 sequence: CASSTRDRGRGTEAFF. CDR3 coding DNA: TGCGCCAGCAGCACCCGGGACAGGGGGCGAGGGACTGAAGCTTTCTTT.

This chain joins TRBV5-1 and TRBJ2-7; 7 bases line up with TRBD1. Trimming at V came to 3 bases and at J to 5 bases, leaving 11 bases not matched to a gene. The CDR3 loop spans 15 amino acids. Germline V gene lookup returns CDR1 SGHRS and CDR2 YFSETQ. The CDR3 nucleotides are TGCGCCAGCAGCTCCGGGCCGGGACAGTTGCACGAGCAGTACTTC. This sequence encodes CASSSGPGQLHEQYF.

This sequence joins TRBV4-1 and TRBJ2-7; 9 bases fit TRBD2. V lost 2 bases to trimming and J lost 2 bases; unmatched junction nucleotides: 10. The length of the CDR3 is 17 residues. The germline CDR1 and CDR2 sequences are MGHRA and YSYEKL. The CDR3 sequence is CASSQLVTPSGTYEQYF. The CDR3 nucleotides read TGCGCCAGCAGCCAATTGGTGACGCCTAGCGGGACCTACGAGCAGTACTTC.

A remark on this clone: Other DNA sequences in the sample encode the same CDR3. V usage is TRBV5-4 and J usage is TRBJ1-3; TRBD1 is a possible D gene (6 bases). The CDR3 totals 14 residues. The ends were cut back, 1 base at V and 2 bases at J, with 7 bases in the middle. Germline values: CDR1 SGHNT, CDR2 YYREEE (reference sequence). The CDR3 coding sequence is TGTGCCAGCAGCTTGAGGGGGACTGGAAACACCATATATTTT. It translates to CASSLRGTGNTIYF.

This clone was seen once. Here the CDR3 reads CASSLIGNEYNEQFF. CDR3 coding DNA: TGTGCCAGCAGCTTAATCGGGAATGAGTACAATGAGCAGTTCTTC. The chain combines TRBV7-2 with TRBJ2-1; TRBD2 is a possible D gene (5 bases). CDR1 and CDR2 (germline): SGHTA, FQGNSA. CDR3 length equals 15 residues. V shed 2 bases and J shed 4 bases, with 12 bases lying between them.

The chain has TRBV28 and TRBJ1-2; 8 bases are a match to TRBD1. Germline assignment: CDR1 MDHEN and CDR2 SYDVKM. The length of the CDR3 is 12 residues. J lost 8 bases, V lost 3 bases, and 2 bases had no gene match. The CDR3 reads CASSLTGAGYTF. DNA of the CDR3: TGTGCCAGCAGTTTGACAGGGGCGGGCTACACCTTC.

The chain couples TRBV5-5 to TRBJ2-3; TRBD2 matches at 11 bases. V shed 0 bases and J 3 bases; nucleotides not matched to a gene: 6. CDR3 length: 17 residues. Germline CDR1 SGHKS, CDR2 YYEKEE (reference sequence). CDR3 sequence: CASSLELAGGPTDTQYF. CDR3 nucleotide sequence: TGTGCCAGCAGCTTGGAATTAGCGGGAGGGCCGACAGATACGCAGTATTTT.

The chain employs TRBV28 and TRBJ2-1; D gene ambiguous. This CDR3 has 12 amino acids. Germline values: CDR1 MDHEN, CDR2 SYDVKM. V was trimmed by 7 bases and J by 8 bases, leaving 12 bases between them. The CDR3 coding sequence is TGTGCCAGCAACGTGCCCGGAGATGAGCAGTTCTTC. Translated: CASNVPGDEQFF.

The rearrangement links TRBV3-1 (or the pseudogene TRBV3-2) to TRBJ1-5; tentative D call: TRBD1 (5 bases). The germline V and J ends were trimmed by 4 bases and 7 bases, with 11 bases remaining between them. The CDR3 runs 13 residues. Germline CDR1 is LGHDT and CDR2 is YNNKEL (reference sequence). The CDR3 bases are TGTGCCAGCAGCCCTCAGGGTTACCAGCCCCAGCATTTT. Protein: CASSPQGYQPQHF.

V usage is TRBV5-8 and J usage is TRBJ1-2, with a possible D match to TRBD1 (6 bases). The germline CDR1 and CDR2 sequences are SGHTS and YDEGEE. V shed 4 bases and J shed 8 bases, with 21 bases lying between them. The CDR3 is made up of 15 amino acids. The CDR3 spells CASSAPGGQIGGYTF. CDR3 sequence (DNA): TGTGCCAGCAGCGCCCCGGGGGGGCAAATAGGAGGCTACACCTTC.

The chain joins TRBV10-3 to TRBJ2-6; TRBD1 matches 10 bases. The CDR3 has 17 amino acids. CDR1 is ENHRY and CDR2 is SYGVKD in the germline V gene. V lost 4 bases and J lost 4; bases outside the gene matches: 7. The CDR3 DNA reads as TGTGCCATCAGTGGGGACAGGGGTGCGTACGGGGCCAACGTCCTGACTTTC. Its translation: CAISGDRGAYGANVLTF.

The chain is built from TRBV2 and TRBJ1-5; the D is unclear. Germline CDR1 SNHLY, CDR2 FYNNEI. The CDR3 spans 15 residues. Trimming shortened V by 4 bases and J by 3 bases, and 13 bases separated the two germline ends. The DNA for the CDR3 is TGTGCCAGCAGTGTTAGTTCTTCGTCCAATCAGCCCCAGCATTTT. Translating it yields CASSVSSSSNQPQHF. The full variable domain, rest sourced from reference TRBV2 and TRBJ1-5, is EPEVTQTPSHQVTQMGQEVILRCVPISNHLYFYWYRQILGQKVEFLVSFYNNEISEKSEIFDDQFSVERPDGSNFTLKIRSTKLEDSAMYFCASSVSSSSNQPQHFGDGTRLSIL.

In this sample, this clone turned up once. The J gene is TRBJ1-5, the V gene TRBV6-5, with unresolved D. V shed 10 bases and J shed 4 bases, with 11 bases lying between them. The CDR3 extends over 12 amino acids. The germline V gene encodes CDR1 MNHEY and CDR2 SVGAGI. CDR3 protein: CATSTGNQPQHF. DNA for the CDR3: TGTGCCACCTCAACCGGGAATCAGCCCCAGCATTTT.

The chain couples TRBV18 to TRBJ2-1; 7 nucleotides match TRBD1. The CDR3 is 14 residues long. Germline-derived CDR1 and CDR2 are KGHSH and LQKENI. Trimming removed 3 bases from V and 5 bases from J; junction bases left unmatched: 4. CDR3 in DNA: TGTGCCAGCTCACCCGGGACAGCAAACAATGAGCAGTTCTTC. This sequence encodes CASSPGTANNEQFF.

The chain carries TRBV6-6 and TRBJ2-3; 9 nucleotides match TRBD2. This CDR3 has 16 amino acids. V was clipped by 7 bases and J by 3 bases; unmatched bases: 11. The germline CDR1 and CDR2 sequences are MNHNY and SVGAGI (reference sequence). The CDR3 region has the DNA TGTGCCAGCACTCAAACGGCGGGGGGGGTGACAGATACGCAGTATTTT. It translates to CASTQTAGGVTDTQYF.

J is TRBJ1-2 and V is TRBV3-1 (or the pseudogene TRBV3-2); D not resolved. V was pared by 4 bases and J by 0 bases, with 9 bases between. From germline, CDR1 is LGHDT and CDR2 YNNKEL (reference sequence). The CDR3 loop spans 14 amino acids. The CDR3 DNA sequence: TGTGCCAGCAGCCTCGACAAAGCTAACTATGGCTACACCTTC. Protein product: CASSLDKANYGYTF.

This chain uses TRBV6-5 with TRBJ1-5; D gene uncertain. V shed 4 bases and J shed 9 bases, with 16 bases lying between them. Germline CDR1 and CDR2: MNHEY and SVGAGI. CDR3 length: 14 amino acids. The CDR3 region is CASSSAGSPGPQHF. CDR3 bases: TGTGCCAGCAGTTCCGCGGGTAGCCCAGGGCCCCAGCATTTT.

As concerns this clone: The same CDR3 also results from other DNA sequences found in this sample. The V call is TRBV27, the J call TRBJ1-2; 8 nucleotides match TRBD1. J gave up 4 bases and V 3 bases, and 4 bases lay outside the gene matches. CDR1 and CDR2 (germline): MNHEY, SMNVEV (reference sequence). This CDR3 contains 14 residues. This CDR3 reads CASSFTGGGYGYTF. CDR3 sequence (DNA): TGTGCCAGCAGTTTTACAGGGGGGGGCTATGGCTACACCTTC.

The chain combines TRBV5-1 with TRBJ1-2; weak D call: TRBD1 (6 bases). The germline V gene encodes CDR1 SGHRS and CDR2 YFSETQ. V was pared by 3 bases and J by 7 bases, with 16 bases between. The CDR3 consists of 14 residues. The DNA for the CDR3 is TGCGCCAGCAGCTCGTTCTTGGACAGCTCTGGCTACACCTTC. Translating it yields CASSSFLDSSGYTF.

The chain employs TRBV19 and TRBJ1-1; 7 bases line up with TRBD1. The germline CDR1 and CDR2 sequences are LNHDA and SQIVND (reference sequence). V trimming: 6 bases; J trimming: 0 bases; junction bases outside the gene matches: 10. The CDR3 has 16 amino acids. CDR3 residues: CASRMRQGAMNTEAFF. The DNA for the CDR3 is TGTGCCAGTAGGATGAGACAGGGAGCAATGAACACTGAAGCTTTCTTT.

The V and J genes are TRBV28 and TRBJ1-2; 7 bases align to TRBD1. The CDR3 sequence is 13 residues long. V shed 8 bases and J 3 bases; nucleotides not matched to a gene: 6. Germline lookup yields CDR1 MDHEN and CDR2 SYDVKM. CDR3 sequence (DNA): TGTGCCAGCGAGGCCAGGGGGGACTATGGCTACACCTTC. Encoded protein: CASEARGDYGYTF.

The chain links TRBV19 to TRBJ2-7; D may be TRBD2 (6 bases). The CDR3 is 14 amino acids. CDR1 is LNHDA and CDR2 is SQIVND in the germline V gene (reference sequence). Trimming stripped 6 bases from V and 6 bases from J, with 18 bases between. CDR3 region: CASSPWRAGFEQYF. In DNA form, the CDR3 reads TGTGCCAGTAGCCCTTGGAGGGCGGGGTTCGAGCAGTACTTC.

The genes are TRBV7-9 and TRBJ1-5, with D possibly being TRBD1 (5 bases). The CDR3 covers 14 residues. Germline lookup yields CDR1 SEHNR and CDR2 FQNEAQ (reference sequence). V lost 4 bases, J lost 5 bases, and 12 bases lay in between. Written as DNA, the CDR3 is TGTGCCAGCAGCTCGTCCGGGGGGGATCAGCCCCAGCATTTT. This gives the protein CASSSSGGDQPQHF.

J is TRBJ2-3 and V is TRBV15; weak D call: TRBD2 (7 bases). Germline V gene data show CDR1 as LNHNV and CDR2 as YYDKDF (reference sequence). This CDR3 has 15 residues. The V and J ends lost 4 bases and 0 bases respectively, with 11 bases between them. The DNA for the CDR3 is TGTGCCACCAGCAAAGGGGGGGGGAGCACAGATACGCAGTATTTT. Protein sequence: CATSKGGGSTDTQYF.

The rearrangement joins TRBV27 to TRBJ2-1; TRBD2 is a possible D gene (5 bases). The CDR3 has 16 residues. V was shortened by 3 bases and J by 5 bases, with 17 bases between the two germline ends. Germline CDR1 MNHEY, CDR2 SMNVEV (reference sequence). CDR3 nucleotide sequence: TGTGCCAGCAGTTTCTCCCCAGAGGGCCTCAACAATGAGCAGTTCTTC. Its protein product is CASSFSPEGLNNEQFF.